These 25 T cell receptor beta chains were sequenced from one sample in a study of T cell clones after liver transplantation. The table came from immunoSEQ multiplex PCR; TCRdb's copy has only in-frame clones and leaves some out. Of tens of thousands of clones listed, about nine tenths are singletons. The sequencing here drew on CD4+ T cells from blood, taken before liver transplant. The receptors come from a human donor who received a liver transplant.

CDR3 bases: TGTGCCAGTAGTATCGAAGGGGGCAGGAATAGCGACGAGCAGTACTTC. Protein sequence: CASSIEGGRNSDEQYF. This chain uses TRBV19 with TRBJ2-7; TRBD1 agrees at 7 bases. CDR1 and CDR2 from the germline V gene are LNHDA and SQIVND (reference sequence). CDR3 length: 16 residues. V dropped 3 bases and J dropped 5; count of bases not matched to a gene: 13.

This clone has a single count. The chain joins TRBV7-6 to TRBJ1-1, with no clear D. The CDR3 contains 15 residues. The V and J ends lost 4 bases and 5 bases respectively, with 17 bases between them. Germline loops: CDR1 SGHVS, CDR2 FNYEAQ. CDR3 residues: CASSSGSTEPTEAFF. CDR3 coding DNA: TGTGCCAGCAGCTCAGGTAGTACAGAACCTACTGAAGCTTTCTTT.

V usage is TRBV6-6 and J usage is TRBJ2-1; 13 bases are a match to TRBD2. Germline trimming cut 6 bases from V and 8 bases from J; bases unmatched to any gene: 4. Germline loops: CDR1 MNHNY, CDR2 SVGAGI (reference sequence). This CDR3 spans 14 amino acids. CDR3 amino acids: CASRTSGRPHEQFF. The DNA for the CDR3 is TGTGCCAGCAGGACTAGCGGGAGGCCCCATGAGCAGTTCTTC.

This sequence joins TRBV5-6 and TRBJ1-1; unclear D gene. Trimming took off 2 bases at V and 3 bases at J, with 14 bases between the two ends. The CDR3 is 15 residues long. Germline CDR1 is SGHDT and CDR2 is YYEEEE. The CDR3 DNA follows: TGTGCCAGCAGCTTCATCAGCGGGATCGACACTGAAGCTTTCTTT. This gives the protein CASSFISGIDTEAFF.

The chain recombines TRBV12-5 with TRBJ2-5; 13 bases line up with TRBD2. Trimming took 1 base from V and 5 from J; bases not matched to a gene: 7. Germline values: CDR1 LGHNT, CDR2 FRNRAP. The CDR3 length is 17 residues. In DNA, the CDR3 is TGTGCTAGTGGTTTGGCCCGCGGACTAGCGGGAGATGAGACCCAGTACTTC. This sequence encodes CASGLARGLAGDETQYF.

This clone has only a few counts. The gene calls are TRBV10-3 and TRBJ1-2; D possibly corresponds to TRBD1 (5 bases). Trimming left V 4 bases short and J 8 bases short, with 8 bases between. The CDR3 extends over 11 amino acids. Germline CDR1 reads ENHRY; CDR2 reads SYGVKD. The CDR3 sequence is CAISGGVGYTF. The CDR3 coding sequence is TGTGCCATCAGTGGAGGGGTAGGCTACACCTTC.

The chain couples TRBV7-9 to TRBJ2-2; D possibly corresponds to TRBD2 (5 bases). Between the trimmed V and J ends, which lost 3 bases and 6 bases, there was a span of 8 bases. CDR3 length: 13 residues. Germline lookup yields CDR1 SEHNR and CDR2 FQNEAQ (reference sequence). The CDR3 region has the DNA TGTGCCAGCAGCTTTATGCGGGCCGGGGAGCTGTTTTTT. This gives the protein CASSFMRAGELFF.

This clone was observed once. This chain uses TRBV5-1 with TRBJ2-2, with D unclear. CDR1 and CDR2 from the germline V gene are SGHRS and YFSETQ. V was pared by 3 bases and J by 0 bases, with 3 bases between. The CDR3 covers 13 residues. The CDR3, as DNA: TGCGCCAGCAGCTCTTCGAACACCGGGGAGCTGTTTTTT. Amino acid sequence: CASSSSNTGELFF.

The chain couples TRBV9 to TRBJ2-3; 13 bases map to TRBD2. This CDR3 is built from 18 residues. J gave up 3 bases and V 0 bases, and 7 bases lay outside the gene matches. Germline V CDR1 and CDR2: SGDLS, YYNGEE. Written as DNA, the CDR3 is TGTGCCAGCAGCGTAGGAGGGACTAGCGGGATTAGGACAGATACGCAGTATTTT. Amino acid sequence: CASSVGGTSGIRTDTQYF.

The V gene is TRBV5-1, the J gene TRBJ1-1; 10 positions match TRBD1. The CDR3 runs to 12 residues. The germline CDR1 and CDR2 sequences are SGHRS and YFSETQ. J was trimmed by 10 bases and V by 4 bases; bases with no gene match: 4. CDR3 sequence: CASSEDRGRAFF. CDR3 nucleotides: TGCGCCAGCAGCGAGGACAGGGGGAGAGCTTTCTTT.

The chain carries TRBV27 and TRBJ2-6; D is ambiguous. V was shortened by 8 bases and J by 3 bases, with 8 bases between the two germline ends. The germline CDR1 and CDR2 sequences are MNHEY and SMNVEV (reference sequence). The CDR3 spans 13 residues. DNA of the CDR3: TGTGCCAGCCGGGCGGATGGGGCCAACGTCCTGACTTTC. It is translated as CASRADGANVLTF.

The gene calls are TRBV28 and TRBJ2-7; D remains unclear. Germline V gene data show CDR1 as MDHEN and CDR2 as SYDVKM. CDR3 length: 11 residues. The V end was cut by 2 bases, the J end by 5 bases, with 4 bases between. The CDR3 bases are TGTGCCAGCAGTTTAACCCACGAGCAGTACTTC. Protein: CASSLTHEQYF.

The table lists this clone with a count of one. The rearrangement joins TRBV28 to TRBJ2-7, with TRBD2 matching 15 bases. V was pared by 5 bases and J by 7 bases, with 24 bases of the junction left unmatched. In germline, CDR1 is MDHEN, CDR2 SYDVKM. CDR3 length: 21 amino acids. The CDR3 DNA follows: TGTGCCAGCAGTCCAGATGGGGGACTAGCGGGAGGAGGACGGATCACCTTAGAGCAGTACTTC. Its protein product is CASSPDGGLAGGGRITLEQYF. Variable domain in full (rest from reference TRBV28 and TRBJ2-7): DVKVTQSSRYLVKRTGEKVFLECVQDMDHENMFWYRQDPGLGLRLIYFSYDVKMKEKGDIPEGYSVSREKKERFSLILESASTNQTSMYLCASSPDGGLAGGGRITLEQYFGPGTRLTVT.

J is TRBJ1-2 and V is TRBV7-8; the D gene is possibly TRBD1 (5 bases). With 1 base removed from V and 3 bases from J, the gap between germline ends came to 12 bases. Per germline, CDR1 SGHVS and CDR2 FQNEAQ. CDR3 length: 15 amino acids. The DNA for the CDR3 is TGTGCCAGCAGCTTAGGGGGACCTCGGGACTATGGCTACACCTTC. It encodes CASSLGGPRDYGYTF.

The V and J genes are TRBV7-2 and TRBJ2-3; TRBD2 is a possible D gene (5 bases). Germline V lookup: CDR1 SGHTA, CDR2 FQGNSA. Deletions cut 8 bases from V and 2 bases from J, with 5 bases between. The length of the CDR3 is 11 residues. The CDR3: CASRDTDTQYF. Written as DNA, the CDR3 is TGTGCCAGCCGGGACACAGATACGCAGTATTTT.

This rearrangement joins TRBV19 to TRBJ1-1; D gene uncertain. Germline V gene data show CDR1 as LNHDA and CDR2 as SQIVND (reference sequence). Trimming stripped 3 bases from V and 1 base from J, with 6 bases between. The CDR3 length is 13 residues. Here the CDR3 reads CASSIGRNTEAFF. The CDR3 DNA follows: TGTGCCAGTAGTATCGGCAGGAACACTGAAGCTTTCTTT.

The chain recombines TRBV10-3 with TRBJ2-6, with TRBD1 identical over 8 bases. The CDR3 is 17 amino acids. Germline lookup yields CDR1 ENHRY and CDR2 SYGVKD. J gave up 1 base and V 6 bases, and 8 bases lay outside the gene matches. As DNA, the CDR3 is TGTGCCATCAGCGCTCGACAGGGGAAATCTGGGGCCAACGTCCTGACTTTC. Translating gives CAISARQGKSGANVLTF.

CDR3 residues: CASSLDRDGYTF. The CDR3 DNA sequence: TGTGCCAGCAGCTTGGACAGGGATGGCTACACCTTC. The rearrangement joins TRBV5-6 to TRBJ1-2, with D perhaps TRBD1 (6 bases). Trimming took off 0 bases at V and 6 bases at J, with 6 bases between the two ends. CDR3 size: 12 residues. Germline-derived CDR1 and CDR2 are SGHDT and YYEEEE. The entire variable domain, with the rest obtained from reference TRBV5-6 and TRBJ1-2, is as follows: DAGVTQSPTHLIKTRGQQVTLRCSPKSGHDTVSWYQQALGQGPQFIFQYYEEEERQRGNFPDRFSGHQFPNYSSELNVNALLLGDSALYLCASSLDRDGYTFGSGTRLTVV.

CDR3 residues: CASSWDSADTQYF. CDR3 nucleotides: TGTGCCAGCAGTTGGGATAGCGCAGATACGCAGTATTTT. The chain links TRBV6-6 to TRBJ2-3; TRBD2 is a possible D gene (5 bases). This CDR3 contains 13 residues. Trimming pared 4 bases from V and 4 bases from J, leaving 9 bases between. Germline CDR1 reads MNHNY; CDR2 reads SVGAGI (reference sequence).

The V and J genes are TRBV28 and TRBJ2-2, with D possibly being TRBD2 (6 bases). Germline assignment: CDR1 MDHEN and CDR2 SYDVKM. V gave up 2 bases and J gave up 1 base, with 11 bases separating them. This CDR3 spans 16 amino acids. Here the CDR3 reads CASSLRWRENTGELFF. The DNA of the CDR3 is TGTGCCAGCAGTTTACGATGGAGGGAGAACACCGGGGAGCTGTTTTTT. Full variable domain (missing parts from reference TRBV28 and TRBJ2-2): DVKVTQSSRYLVKRTGEKVFLECVQDMDHENMFWYRQDPGLGLRLIYFSYDVKMKEKGDIPEGYSVSREKKERFSLILESASTNQTSMYLCASSLRWRENTGELFFGEGSRLTVL.

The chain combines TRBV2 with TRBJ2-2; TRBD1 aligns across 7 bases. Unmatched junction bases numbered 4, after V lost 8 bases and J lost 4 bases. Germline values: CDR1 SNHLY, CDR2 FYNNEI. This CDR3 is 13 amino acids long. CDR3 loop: CASRPGGTGELFF. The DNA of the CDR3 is TGTGCCAGCCGGCCAGGGGGCACCGGGGAGCTGTTTTTT.

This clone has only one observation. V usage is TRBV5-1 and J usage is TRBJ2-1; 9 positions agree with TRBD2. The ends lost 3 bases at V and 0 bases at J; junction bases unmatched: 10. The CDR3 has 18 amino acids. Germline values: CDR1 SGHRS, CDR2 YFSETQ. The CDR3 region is CASSSALAGPSSYNEQFF. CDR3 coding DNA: TGCGCCAGCAGCTCCGCCCTAGCGGGACCTAGCTCCTACAATGAGCAGTTCTTC.

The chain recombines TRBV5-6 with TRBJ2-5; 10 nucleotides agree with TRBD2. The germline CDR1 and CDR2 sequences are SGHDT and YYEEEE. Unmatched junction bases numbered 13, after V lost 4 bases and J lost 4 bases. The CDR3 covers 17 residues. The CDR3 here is CASSGELAGEDGETQYF. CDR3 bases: TGTGCCAGCAGCGGAGAGCTAGCGGGAGAGGATGGAGAGACCCAGTACTTC.

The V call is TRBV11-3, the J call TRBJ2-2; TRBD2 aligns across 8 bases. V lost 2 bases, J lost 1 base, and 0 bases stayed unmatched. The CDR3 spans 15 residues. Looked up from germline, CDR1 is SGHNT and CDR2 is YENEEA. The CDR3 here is CASSLLAGNTGELFF. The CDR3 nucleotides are TGTGCCAGCAGCTTACTAGCGGGGAACACCGGGGAGCTGTTTTTT.

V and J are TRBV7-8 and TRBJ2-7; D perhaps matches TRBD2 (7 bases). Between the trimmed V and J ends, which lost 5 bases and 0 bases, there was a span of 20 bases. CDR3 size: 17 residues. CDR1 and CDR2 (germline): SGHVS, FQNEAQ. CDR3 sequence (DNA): TGTGCCAGCAGCCAAGAGGGGGGGCTCGCAAGCTCCTACGAGCAGTACTTC. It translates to CASSQEGGLASSYEQYF.